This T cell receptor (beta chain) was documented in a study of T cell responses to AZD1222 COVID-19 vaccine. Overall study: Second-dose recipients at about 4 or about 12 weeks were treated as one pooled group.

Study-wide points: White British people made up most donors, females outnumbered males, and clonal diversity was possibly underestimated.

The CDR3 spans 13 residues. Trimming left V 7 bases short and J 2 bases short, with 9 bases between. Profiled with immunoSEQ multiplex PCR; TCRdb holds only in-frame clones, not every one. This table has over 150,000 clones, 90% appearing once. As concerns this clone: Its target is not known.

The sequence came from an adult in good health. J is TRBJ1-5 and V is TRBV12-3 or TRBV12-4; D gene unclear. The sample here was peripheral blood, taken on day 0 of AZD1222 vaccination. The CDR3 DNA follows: TGTGCCAGCAACGTTAACGGCAATCAGCCCCAGCATTTT. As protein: CASNVNGNQPQHF.